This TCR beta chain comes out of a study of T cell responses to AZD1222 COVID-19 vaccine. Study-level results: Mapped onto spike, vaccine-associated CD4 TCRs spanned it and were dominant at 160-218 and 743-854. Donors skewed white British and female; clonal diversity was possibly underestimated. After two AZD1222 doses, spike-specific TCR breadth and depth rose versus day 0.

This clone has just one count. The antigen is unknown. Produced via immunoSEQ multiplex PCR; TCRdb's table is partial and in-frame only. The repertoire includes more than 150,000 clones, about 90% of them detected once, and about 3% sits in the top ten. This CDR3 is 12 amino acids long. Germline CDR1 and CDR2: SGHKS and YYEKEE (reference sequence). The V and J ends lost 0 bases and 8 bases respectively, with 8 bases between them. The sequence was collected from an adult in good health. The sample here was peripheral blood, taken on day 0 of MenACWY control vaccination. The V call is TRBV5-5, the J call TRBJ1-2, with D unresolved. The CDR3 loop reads CASSLGTWGYTF. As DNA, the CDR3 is TGTGCCAGCAGCTTGGGGACGTGGGGCTACACCTTC.